This TCR beta chain derives from a study of blood T cell repertoires in COVID-19. Libraries were prepared by immunoSEQ multiplex PCR; TCRdb keeps only in-frame clonotypes and omits some of them. The sample lists approximately 270,000 clones, roughly 85% seen once, with under 2.5% in the top ten. The CDR3 length is 14 residues. With V trimmed by 0 bases and J by 5 bases, 4 bases remained unmatched. Germline CDR1 is SGHTS and CDR2 is YDEGEE. The chain uses TRBV5-8 and TRBJ1-2; 7 bases line up with TRBD1. This receptor was taken from a woman in her fifties or sixties who had recovered from COVID-19. Input material: PBMCs or T cells enriched from blood (not recorded which). This CDR3 is CASSLVGQLYGYTF. CDR3 DNA: TGTGCCAGCAGCTTGGTGGGACAGCTATATGGCTACACCTTC.